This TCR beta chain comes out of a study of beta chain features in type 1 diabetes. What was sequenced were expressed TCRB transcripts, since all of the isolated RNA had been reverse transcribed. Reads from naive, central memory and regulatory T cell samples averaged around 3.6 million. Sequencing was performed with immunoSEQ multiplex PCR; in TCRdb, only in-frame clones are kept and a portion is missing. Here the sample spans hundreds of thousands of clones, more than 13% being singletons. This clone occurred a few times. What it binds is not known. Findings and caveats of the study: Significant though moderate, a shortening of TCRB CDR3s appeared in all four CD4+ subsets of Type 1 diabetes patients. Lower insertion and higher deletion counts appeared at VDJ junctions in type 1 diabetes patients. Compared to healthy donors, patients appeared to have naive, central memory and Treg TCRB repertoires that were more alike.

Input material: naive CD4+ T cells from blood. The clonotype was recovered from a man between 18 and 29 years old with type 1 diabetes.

The CDR3 nucleotides are TGTGCCAGCAGCCCCGAGGGCAGCAATCAGCCCCAGCATTTT. It encodes CASSPEGSNQPQHF. V is TRBV7-2 and J is TRBJ1-5; D not resolved. The CDR3 length is 14 residues. The germline V and J ends were trimmed by 5 bases and 1 base, with 9 bases remaining between them. Per germline, CDR1 SGHTA and CDR2 FQGNSA.